The 18 T cell receptor beta chains in this list originate from one sample, sequenced in a study of Graves' ophthalmopathy and Graves' hyperthyroidism. The authors amplified TCR beta CDR3 regions from RNA transcripts. The authors performed first-round RT-PCR with HTBI primers and then a second-round multiplex PCR. TCRdb re-called the multiplex PCR reads through MiXCR, storing one row per CDR3 protein. There are 740,000 or so distinct CDR3 sequences in the sample; 40% occur only once, and 44% lies in the top ten. Sequencing was done on a sample of peripheral blood. These receptors all stem from an adult man with Graves' ophthalmopathy.

The table lists this clonotype with many counts. This chain connects TRBV10-3 to TRBJ1-1, with D hard to call. This CDR3 comprises 12 residues. Germline values: CDR1 ENHRY, CDR2 SYGVKD. V lost 0 bases to trimming and J lost 7 bases, with 6 bases between them. CDR3 coding DNA: TGTGCCATCAGTGAGTCGCGGCTTGAAGCTTTCTTT. This gives the protein CAISESRLEAFF.

In its sample, this clonotype was seen many times. The V and J genes are TRBV7-9 and TRBJ2-2; 8 positions agree with TRBD2. The trim removed 6 bases at V and 7 bases at J, leaving 7 bases unmatched. The CDR3 is 14 amino acids. Germline CDR1 and CDR2: SEHNR and FQNEAQ (reference sequence). The CDR3 is CASRREGRDGELFF. The DNA for the CDR3 is TGTGCCAGCAGACGGGAGGGCCGTGACGGGGAGCTGTTTTTT.

As to this clonotype: This may come from a read error, since a much larger clone is one base off. A read error is likely, as this CDR3 ends without the conserved phenylalanine or tryptophan. The V call is TRBV7-9, the J call TRBJ1-2; the match to TRBD1 covers 7 bases. V lost 2 bases and J lost 8; bases outside the gene matches: 11. Germline V gives CDR1 SEHNR, CDR2 FQNEAQ (reference sequence). This CDR3 has 15 amino acids. CDR3 region: CASSLLYETGPGYTL. The CDR3 DNA is TGTGCCAGCAGCTTACTTTATGAGACAGGGCCCGGCTACACCCTC.

Concerning this clonotype itself: A much larger clone lies one base from this, so it may be a read error. The chain couples TRBV9 to TRBJ2-5; tentative D call: TRBD1 (6 bases). The CDR3 is made up of 16 amino acids. The germline V gene encodes CDR1 SGDLS and CDR2 YYNGEE. CDR3 protein: CAGSLDRDTNSETQYF. The CDR3, as DNA: TGTGCCGGCAGCCTCGACCGGGACACAAACTCGGAGACCCAGTACTTC.

V usage is TRBV4-3 and J usage is TRBJ2-7; TRBD1 aligns across 10 bases. This CDR3 is 16 amino acids long. Germline V gives CDR1 LGHNA, CDR2 YSLEER. The J segment lost 2 bases and the V segment lost 1 base, leaving 5 bases of the junction unmatched. The CDR3 DNA reads TGCGCCAGCAGCCAAGGGACAGGGGGGTATGCCTACGAGCAGTACTTC. It yields the protein CASSQGTGGYAYEQYF.

The gene calls are TRBV2 and TRBJ2-7; D not resolved. The CDR3 extends over 11 amino acids. Germline V lookup: CDR1 SNHLY, CDR2 FYNNEI. The V gene lost 4 bases and the J gene lost 6 bases, with 7 bases spanning the gap. The CDR3 DNA follows: TGTGCCAGCAGTGTTTATTTCGAGCAGTACTTC. Protein sequence: CASSVYFEQYF.

The V gene is TRBV10-2, the J gene TRBJ2-3; D not certain. Trimming took off 2 bases at V and 4 bases at J, with 4 bases between the two ends. The CDR3 has 12 residues. CDR1 is WSHSY, CDR2 SAAADI, per germline. The CDR3 loop is CASSEGPDTQYF. For the CDR3, the DNA is TGCGCCAGCAGTGAGGGGCCAGATACGCAGTATTTT.

Of note for this clonotype: A read error may produce the germline difference seen at one junction end. The rearrangement links TRBV24-1 to TRBJ1-5, with 9 bases lining up with TRBD1. CDR1 and CDR2 (germline): KGHDR, SFDVKD. This CDR3 spans 13 amino acids. CDR3 sequence (DNA): TGTGCCAGCAGACAGGGGGTGCATCAGCCCCGGCATTTT. Protein product: CASRQGVHQPRHF.

There are a few counts of this clonotype. This chain joins TRBV19 and TRBJ1-6, with D hard to call. Looked up from germline, CDR1 is LNHDA and CDR2 is SQIVND (reference sequence). Trimming removed 3 bases from V and 6 bases from J, with 15 bases in between. This CDR3 is 16 amino acids long. This CDR3 is CASSIVWSAVNSPLHF. The DNA of the CDR3 is TGTGCCAGTAGTATTGTTTGGTCGGCAGTTAATTCACCCCTCCACTTT.

This chain joins TRBV6-5 and TRBJ2-7; perhaps TRBD2 as D (5 bases). The CDR3 contains 13 residues. CDR1 is MNHEY and CDR2 is SVGAGI in the germline V gene. With 6 bases removed from V and 1 base from J, the gap between germline ends came to 10 bases. This chain's CDR3 is CASRKDWSYEQYF. DNA for the CDR3: TGTGCCAGCAGGAAGGACTGGTCCTACGAGCAGTACTTC.

The count of this clonotype is one. CDR3 residues: CASVKDRGAYGYTF. CDR3 sequence (DNA): TGTGCCAGCGTCAAAGACAGGGGTGCGTACGGCTACACCTTC. This chain uses TRBV2 with TRBJ1-2; 8 bases map to TRBD1. The CDR3 has 14 residues. The germline V gene has CDR1 SNHLY and CDR2 FYNNEI. The ends lost 8 bases at V and 8 bases at J; junction bases unmatched: 13.

The chain uses TRBV9 and TRBJ1-6, with D unclear. Trimming left V 6 bases short and J 2 bases short, with 9 bases between. The CDR3 runs to 14 residues. From germline, CDR1 is SGDLS and CDR2 YYNGEE. The DNA for the CDR3 is TGTGCCAGCACCCCCAGCACCTATAATTCACCCCTCCACTTT. Protein product: CASTPSTYNSPLHF.

This clonotype was found a few times. The chain links TRBV2 to TRBJ1-3; a weak D match, TRBD1 (5 bases). Germline V gene sequence: CDR1 SNHLY, CDR2 FYNNEI. The CDR3 is 13 amino acids. V was trimmed by 6 bases and J by 4 bases, leaving 10 bases between them. The DNA of the CDR3 is TGTGCCAGCAGAATAGGGGAAGGAAACACCATATATTTT. It codes for CASRIGEGNTIYF.

In its sample, this clonotype was seen many times. The chain uses TRBV11-2 and TRBJ2-2; possibly TRBD1 for D (6 bases). The V gene's germline CDR1 is SGHAT and CDR2 FQNNGV. V shed 0 bases and J shed 4 bases, with 15 bases lying between them. This CDR3 spans 17 amino acids. The CDR3 reads CASSLDRHRAVTGELFF. As DNA, the CDR3 is TGTGCCAGCAGCTTAGATCGTCACAGGGCCGTCACCGGGGAGCTGTTTTTT.

This clonotype appeared many times. The chain's CDR3 is CSASGAAQETQYF. CDR3 nucleotides: TGCAGTGCTAGCGGGGCCGCACAAGAGACCCAGTACTTC. The chain employs TRBV20-1 and TRBJ2-5; D tentatively reads TRBD1 or TRBD2 (5 bases each). CDR1 is DFQATT, CDR2 SNEGSKA, per germline (reference sequence). The CDR3 totals 13 residues. Trimming stripped 3 bases from V and 2 bases from J, with 10 bases between.

This clonotype has at least ten counts. V and J are TRBV11-2 and TRBJ1-4, with D possibly TRBD1 on 6 matching bases. This CDR3 region has 13 residues. The germline V gene has CDR1 SGHAT and CDR2 FQNNGV. V dropped 6 bases and J dropped 5 bases, with 10 bases sitting between them. The CDR3 DNA reads as TGTGCCAGCAGGGCGACAGGAAATGAAAAACTGTTTTTT. Protein sequence: CASRATGNEKLFF.

V gene TRBV2 combines with J gene TRBJ1-2; no definite D call. The CDR3 totals 15 residues. CDR1 is SNHLY, CDR2 FYNNEI, per germline. Trimming took off 4 bases at V and 4 bases at J, with 16 bases between the two ends. For the CDR3, the DNA is TGTGCCAGCAGTGGGAGATTCAAGGGTTCCTATGGCTACACCTTC. Protein product: CASSGRFKGSYGYTF.

V usage is TRBV7-9 and J usage is TRBJ1-5, with 7 bases that match TRBD1. The CDR3 has 17 amino acids. Germline CDR1 reads SEHNR; CDR2 reads FQNEAQ (reference sequence). J was trimmed by 4 bases and V by 5 bases; bases with no gene match: 14. CDR3 loop: CASSPEIGQVRNQPQHF. CDR3 DNA: TGTGCCAGCAGCCCCGAGATAGGACAGGTCAGAAATCAGCCCCAGCATTTT.